A single sample is the source of the 15 T cell receptor beta chains below, sequenced in a study of CD8 T cells in ankylosing spondylitis (dated by TCRdb to the late 2010s). Library generation was performed with 5' RACE. The run used an Illumina HiSeq 2500. Through fastp at Q25 and MiXCR, TCRdb rebuilt clones from the public reads, retaining in-frame beta chains. Here each entry gathers all rows of one CDR3 protein and keeps the most common genes and DNA. The table for this sample lists fewer than 500,000 distinct CDR3 sequences; 20% to 25% of them were counted only once. The ten largest clones take up about 15% of the sample. The antigens for these receptors are not known. On the study overall, not on this receptor specifically: A TCR beta motif made up of several highly homologous amino acid variants appeared to be characteristic of blood from ankylosing spondylitis patients.

The specimen sequenced was blood, either unsorted or a sorted T cell fraction (not recorded which). Source of these receptors: a male donor with ankylosing spondylitis.

A few counts support this clonotype. The rearrangement joins TRBV6-2 or TRBV6-3 to TRBJ2-2; D is uncertain. Trimming cost V 7 bases and J 0 bases, with 9 bases left between them. CDR3 length equals 14 residues. Germline V gene lookup returns CDR1 MNHEY and CDR2 SVGEGT. The CDR3 spells CASTSSPNTGELFF. In DNA form, the CDR3 reads TGTGCCAGCACGAGTTCCCCGAACACCGGGGAGCTGTTTTTT.

This chain's CDR3 is CASRPFRGGADTQYF. CDR3 DNA: TGTGCCAGCAGACCTTTTAGGGGAGGCGCAGATACGCAGTATTTT. The rearrangement links TRBV12-3 or TRBV12-4 to TRBJ2-3, with D possibly being TRBD2 (6 bases). The CDR3 totals 15 residues. V lost 6 bases and J lost 4, with 17 bases in between.

This chain connects TRBV7-2 to TRBJ2-3; 14 bases agree with TRBD2. CDR3 size: 15 residues. Per germline, CDR1 SGHTA and CDR2 FQGNSA. V dropped 4 bases and J dropped 5; count of bases not matched to a gene: 2. The CDR3 nucleotides are TGTGCCAGCAGCTCCGGACTAGCGGGAGGAGATACGCAGTATTTT. Protein product: CASSSGLAGGDTQYF.

This clonotype has more than one count but fewer than ten. The chain employs TRBV10-3 and TRBJ2-1, with D maybe TRBD2 (5 bases). CDR3 length: 13 residues. Germline CDR1 is ENHRY and CDR2 is SYGVKD. V was pared by 6 bases and J by 6 bases, with 12 bases between. The DNA of the CDR3 is TGTGCCATCAGACTAGATTTGGCCAATGAGCAGTTCTTC. Protein sequence: CAIRLDLANEQFF.

CDR3 residues: CASSPHHGPSNEKLFF. DNA for the CDR3: TGTGCCAGCTCACCACATCATGGGCCGTCTAATGAAAAACTGTTTTTT. This sequence joins TRBV18 and TRBJ1-4; D is unresolved. This CDR3 comprises 16 residues. Germline V gene sequence: CDR1 KGHSH, CDR2 LQKENI. Trimming removed 1 base at V and 3 bases at J, with 12 bases between.

V usage is TRBV5-1 and J usage is TRBJ2-7; D is unresolved. In germline, CDR1 is SGHRS, CDR2 YFSETQ. The V end lost 3 bases, the J end lost 1 base, and 8 bases lay between the germline ends. CDR3 size: 13 residues. The CDR3 loop reads CASSSVRSYEQYF. The DNA for the CDR3 is TGCGCCAGCAGCTCGGTCCGGTCCTACGAGCAGTACTTC. Complete variable domain (other parts from reference TRBV5-1 and TRBJ2-7): KAGVTQTPRYLIKTRGQQVTLSCSPISGHRSVSWYQQTPGQGLQFLFEYFSETQRNKGNFPGRFSGRQFSNSRSEMNVSTLELGDSALYLCASSSVRSYEQYFGPGTRLTVT.

The chain recombines TRBV7-8 with TRBJ1-1, with 7 bases fitting TRBD1. Germline loops: CDR1 SGHVS, CDR2 FQNEAQ. J gave up 7 bases and V 6 bases, and 5 bases lay outside the gene matches. This CDR3 contains 12 residues. The CDR3: CASRHTGDEAFF. CDR3 DNA: TGTGCCAGCAGACACACAGGGGATGAAGCTTTCTTT. Supplemented by reference TRBV7-8 and TRBJ1-1, the full variable domain reads GAGVSQSPRYKVAKRGQDVALRCDPISGHVSLFWYQQALGQGPEFLTYFQNEAQLDKSGLPSDRFFAERPEGSVSTLKIQRTQQEDSAVYLCASRHTGDEAFFGQGTRLTVV.

This clonotype was picked up many times. This sequence joins TRBV7-2 and TRBJ2-1; no firm D call. Germline CDR1 and CDR2: SGHTA and FQGNSA. The CDR3 has 14 residues. With 0 bases removed from V and 3 bases from J, the gap between germline ends came to 6 bases. In DNA, the CDR3 is TGTGCCAGCAGCTTAGCGGAGAGCTACAATGAGCAGTTCTTC. Protein: CASSLAESYNEQFF.

This clonotype has a count of ten or more. J is TRBJ2-3 and V is TRBV12-3 or TRBV12-4; TRBD2 is a possible D gene (6 bases). V shed 1 base and J shed 4 bases, with 12 bases lying between them. The CDR3 runs 15 residues. CDR3 region: CASSLERGRSDTQYF. The CDR3 DNA reads as TGTGCCAGCAGTTTAGAACGTGGGAGGTCAGATACGCAGTATTTT.

This clonotype was seen only a few times. V and J are TRBV15 and TRBJ2-7, with D maybe TRBD1 (6 bases). CDR3 size: 14 residues. V shed 1 base and J shed 2 bases, with 9 bases lying between them. Per germline, CDR1 LNHNV and CDR2 YYDKDF (reference sequence). The CDR3 sequence is CATSRVGGPYEQYF. The CDR3 DNA is TGTGCCACCAGCAGAGTTGGGGGCCCCTACGAGCAGTACTTC.

Many counts were recorded for this clonotype. The V call is TRBV29-1, the J call TRBJ2-3, with a tentative D call TRBD2 (5 bases). The germline gives CDR1 SQVTM, CDR2 ANQGSEA. This CDR3 region has 18 residues. Trimming took 1 base from V and 0 from J, leaving 20 bases between them. In DNA, the CDR3 is TGCAGCGTTGAAGGAGTAGCGTGGTCGACCTCTAGCACAGATACGCAGTATTTT. Amino acids: CSVEGVAWSTSSTDTQYF.

The chain carries TRBV7-2 and TRBJ1-1; TRBD1 might be the D (6 bases). V dropped 3 bases and J dropped 6 bases, with 14 bases sitting between them. The germline CDR1 and CDR2 sequences are SGHTA and FQGNSA. The CDR3 is 14 amino acids. CDR3 sequence reads: CASSLNRDLAEAFF. The CDR3 DNA reads as TGTGCCAGCAGCTTGAACAGGGATCTCGCTGAAGCTTTCTTT.

The rearrangement uses TRBV6-1 and TRBJ1-1, with D possibly being TRBD1 (5 bases). The CDR3 covers 16 residues. Looked up from germline, CDR1 is MNHNS and CDR2 is SASEGT. Deletions cut 3 bases from V and 0 bases from J, with 14 bases between. CDR3 DNA sequence: TGTGCCAGCAGTGACCCGGGACGGTACATGAACACTGAAGCTTTCTTT. The encoded protein is CASSDPGRYMNTEAFF.

V gene TRBV9 combines with J gene TRBJ2-3; TRBD2 matches at 8 bases. The CDR3 covers 14 residues. Germline lookup yields CDR1 SGDLS and CDR2 YYNGEE. Unmatched junction bases numbered 3, after V lost 5 bases and J lost 1 base. This CDR3 is CASSSGDRTDTQYF. The CDR3 coding sequence is TGTGCCAGCAGTAGCGGGGACCGCACAGATACGCAGTATTTT.

This clonotype was detected a few times. The CDR3 coding sequence is TGTGCCAGCCAGGGGCTTCGGACAGGGGGGATGAACACTGAAGCTTTCTTT. It encodes CASQGLRTGGMNTEAFF. The chain is built from TRBV12-3 or TRBV12-4 and TRBJ1-1, with 10 bases that match TRBD1. Germline trimming cut 8 bases from V and 0 bases from J; bases unmatched to any gene: 12. CDR3 length equals 17 residues.